Included here is one T cell receptor (beta chain) sequence, with context. This clone has only a few counts. Its binding antigen is unknown. The record has no base qualities; no much larger clone is one base away. The immunoSEQ Assay, a bias-controlled multiplex PCR, was used to amplify TCRbeta CDR3 regions from genomic DNA. The study's processing was this. Nucleated cell counts per sample were estimated from amplification of reference gene primers within the assay. Sequence reads were collapsed and filtered to measure the absolute abundance of every unique TCRbeta CDR3 rearrangement. For each sample, productive Simpson clonality was calculated by taking the square root of Simpson's diversity index across productive rearrangements. The source is immuneACCESS, and TCRdb retained only in-frame sequences with V and J called. Part of the clones is not carried over; for the studies checked, unresolved V genes explain less than half of this, and the remainder is unexplained. V and J calls and clone size are copied from that table; D and trimming were computed from the DNA. This sample lists roughly 180,000 clones; about 85% were detected once. The biggest ten clones account for under 6% of the sample.

The sample originates from a study of blood T cell repertoires in COVID-19 (dated by TCRdb to the early 2020s). For the study in its entirety: Collaborator samples came from the United States, Italy and Spain and covered acute and convalescent phases of COVID-19. The prospective study material was composed of cDNA or gDNA derived from T cells, B-cell-depleted T cells, or PBMCs. Samples came from the ongoing ImmuneRACE study (first 160 participants) plus 1,254 subjects from 6 global collaborators. Subjects who had been exposed to COVID-19, were actively infected with it, or had recovered from it provided the deeply sampled blood TCRbeta repertoires that made up the dataset. The repertoires were made available in a free public database intended to serve as a resource for research on the immune response to SARS-CoV-2. Where HLA class I and class II types were available, the types were taken from metadata supplied by the sample provider, not from assay-based typing. A de-identified subject ID, COVID-19 status, age in years and sex were almost always included in the sample metadata.

What the authors observed across the whole study: Clinical and demographic metadata were provided uncurated, with the amount varying by source and participant.

One collaborating source in Seattle enrolled patients during active infection and followed them longitudinally through the course of disease. Each collaborating institution followed its own protocols to collect whole blood in K2EDTA tubes. Collaborator samples were shipped for TCRbeta analysis as frozen whole blood, isolated PBMCs, or DNA extracted from either sample type. CDR3 length: 13 amino acids, cysteine to phenylalanine. Only CDR3 DNA is held: 39 bases, read in frame from base 1. As encoded in the germline V gene, CDR1 is SGHDT while CDR2 is YYEEEE. V loses 3 bases, J loses 3 bases, and the germline ends lie 9 bases apart.

The sample taken for sequencing was peripheral blood. The origin of this receptor is a woman in her 50s with COVID-19, enrolled during active disease. The sequence links TRBV5-6 to TRBJ1-2, with an unclear D gene assignment. The sequence in DNA is TGTGCCAGCAGCTGGAGGCGGGACTATGGCTACACCTTC. It specifies CASSWRRDYGYTF.